This T cell receptor (beta chain) was recovered during a study of cytomegalovirus exposure and HLA in healthy donors (dated by TCRdb to 2015 to 2018). Regarding the complete study: An earlier analysis of some 600 of the donors reported under 300 Gb of sequence data and 95 million to 140 million unique TCR beta sequences obtained from around 190 million T cells. An early release covering some 640 HLA-typed donors comprised 250 to 350 gigabases of sequencing data and around 80 million unique TCR sequences. Among the roughly 400 genotyped donors, about 85% belonged to the genetic ancestry cluster associated with self-reported Caucasian donors. The study aimed to test whether signatures of past pathogen exposure could be identified by cataloging public T cell receptors. The T cell repertoires of about 700 subjects were profiled by immunosequencing and related to cytomegalovirus serostatus. Besides the first cohort of roughly 700 subjects, a separate validation cohort made up of roughly 120 different subjects was used. To predict cytomegalovirus infection status, the study brought together high-throughput TCR immunosequencing, statistical association of individual TCRs with disease status, and machine learning. In a later analysis, previously published TCR beta repertoires from about 640 donors were re-analyzed and high-resolution HLA genotyping was added so that TCR occurrence patterns could be studied. The later analysis used no new phenotypic data to find candidate immune exposures, relying instead on TCR beta sequences and their occurrence across donors. In an earlier analysis of several hundred of the donors, high-throughput TCR beta sequencing was used to judge whether each TCR beta V gene segment behaved as functional or pseudogenic. Alongside the repertoire data, information on donor age, sex, ethnicity and CMV serostatus was compiled. In a later genetic analysis, genome-wide SNP genotypes for 398 of the 666 donors were used, and that subset was treated as a discovery cohort. Every repertoire in the discovery cohort had been generated on one and the same sequencing platform. Both class I and class II loci were covered by HLA typing, at four-digit resolution. The number of donors typed differed by locus, with about 620-630 for A, B, C, DRB1 and DQB1, around 560 for DQA1, 600 to 610 for DPA1, and around 460 for DPB1. Because of strong linkage in the cohort, roughly five DR-DQ haplotypes were treated as single units for association and clustering. Across about 370 genotyped donors of the cohort, an average of roughly 230,000 unique TCR beta nucleotide sequences per donor were sequenced, and roughly 20% of those sequences were non-productive. Points the paper makes about the study in general: In an earlier analysis of 450 to 750 of the donors, most TCR beta V segments appeared in productive rearrangements about 87% or about 30% of the time, broadly matching IMGT annotations. The cohort was sequenced for TCR beta chains only, and without alpha or paired-chain data the features that could be detected were limited. Compared with equally common non-associated chains, HLA-associated TCR beta chains in a later analysis were more clonally expanded and had lower generation probabilities. Specific HLA alleles were associated with around 18,000 TCR beta sequences at a false discovery rate of 0.05 in a later analysis. Some IMGT-functional V segments, including TRBV6-2 and TRBV6-3, could not be told apart with the 87-base-pair reads, so those segments were excluded. In the study, 150 to 200 TCR beta chains were listed as associated with cytomegalovirus. A cluster of highly shared sequence variants was judged likely to represent a technical artifact of the sequencing pipeline. Because counts were too low, seventeen rarely observed V segments, including chromosome 9 orphons, were excluded from the earlier analysis of 500 to 700 of the donors. Most CMV-associated TCR beta chains appeared to be HLA-restricted in a later analysis, and the HLA associations seemed to be driven largely by CMV exposure. A further reported finding was that TCR beta sequences accurately predicted the HLA-A and HLA-B alleles for most subjects in the first cohort. Assigning TCR associations to individual alleles was difficult when HLA alleles, especially DR and DQ, strongly co-occurred. Most TCR sequences were observed very rarely across donors, whereas some public TCRs were present in many individuals. According to the authors, the approach could potentially be generalized to other disease states and immunological phenotypes. In a later genetic analysis, a missense DCLRE1C variant was associated with V-gene and J-gene trimming of TCR beta chains, and the association was replicated in an independent cohort. Sequencing depth was assumed to be roughly uniform across donors in the presence/absence analyses, though that assumption may not hold. Correlated functional status among segregating V segments might be attributable to linkage disequilibrium, but an unknown experimental factor could not be ruled out. In a later analysis, the rate of TCR association differed among HLA loci, with DRB1 alleles having the most associated TCRs and HLA-C alleles having the fewest. A few of the identified cytomegalovirus-associated TCR beta chains were confirmed in vitro to be specific for cytomegalovirus antigens. The classifier was reported to diagnose cytomegalovirus status with high specificity and sensitivity in both the original cohort and the validation cohort. In a later genetic analysis, fewer N-insertions in productive TCRs were reported among donors in an Asian-associated ancestry cluster than the roughly 700-donor mean. Because HLA typing was unavailable for some donors at each locus, only the typed subset was used in association tests. CMV serostatus was the only immune exposure information available for the cohort. In a later analysis, several top co-occurrence clusters were reported to appear linked to parvovirus B19, influenza, CMV and Epstein-Barr virus.

Ends trimmed: V by 5 bases, J by 5 bases; bases unmatched to a gene: 4. The CDR3 holds 14 amino acids from the cysteine to the phenylalanine. The retained sequence is limited to the CDR3, 42 bases, with the frame set at the first base. CDR1 KGHSH and CDR2 LQKENI were looked up in the germline V gene. The library relied on the immunoSEQ multiplex PCR assay. For the multiplex PCR, a mixture combining 60 forward primers for TCR Vbeta segments and 13 reverse primers for TCR Jbeta segments was used. Amplification of the CDR3 region of rearranged TCR beta genes was performed with a multiplex PCR assay on genomic DNA. The amplified TCR beta libraries were sequenced on the Illumina HiSeq System as 87-base-pair reads. On the authors' methods: Across the 600 to 700 repertoires, a later analysis counted tens of millions of unique TCR beta chains, 8.5 million to 12 million of which were shared by at least two donors. Raw reads were error-corrected and collapsed into unique sequences by a nearest-neighbor algorithm in which closely related sequences were merged to remove PCR and sequencing errors. CDR3 sequences were aligned to IMGT reference sequences to assign V, D and J gene segments. Each retained sequence needed at least a six-nucleotide match to both a V gene segment and a J gene segment. A rearrangement counted as productive if the CDR3 had no stop codons and remained in frame with V and J, and every other rearrangement counted as non-productive. Following IMGT convention, CDR3 was defined as the stretch from the second conserved V-encoded cysteine to the conserved J-encoded phenylalanine. The earlier analysis of about 530 of the donors excluded any sequence lacking an unambiguous match to a single V gene segment. In an earlier analysis of 587 of the donors, V segments were called functional above 56.7% productive rearrangements and were called segregating when the between-donor standard deviation exceeded 5%. A statistical classification framework was built for diagnosing cytomegalovirus status from the catalog of TCR beta chain sequences. A later analysis assigned V and J genes by comparing TCR nucleotide sequences with IMGT/GENE-DB human TR gene sequences. A later analysis assigned CDR3 sequences and most-parsimonious VDJ recombination scenarios with the TCRdist pipeline. A later analysis defined each TCR beta chain by its CDR3 amino acid sequence plus V-gene family, and excluded reads lacking a unique V-gene family. To address suspected cross-contamination and a sequencing artifact, a later analysis removed 592 highly shared, low-generation-probability nucleotide sequences. In a later analysis, a clonal expansion index for each public chain was calculated from normalized within-repertoire ranks of inferred template counts. In a later analysis, generation probabilities were computed with a VDJ recombination model fitted to out-of-frame rearrangements, and the resulting probabilities were checked against IGoR. In a later analysis, TCR-TCR, TCR-HLA and TCR-CMV co-occurrence was scored with hypergeometric tests, and a repertoire-size bias correction was applied to TCR pairs. In a later analysis, false discovery rates were estimated by permuting HLA or CMV assignments 20 times. In a later analysis, co-occurring TCRs were grouped with DBSCAN, and TCRdist sequence similarity was added when clustering was performed within HLA-allele-positive subsets. For co-occurrence clustering, repertoires with fewer than 30,000 or more than 120,000 public chains were excluded, along with about five repertoires with anomalous nucleotide sharing. This immuneACCESS table, as held by TCRdb, lists in-frame sequences with V and J called but not all clones. Of the missing ones, under half trace to an unresolved V gene in checked studies; the others have no known cause. V and J calls and clone size are those listed in that table; D and trimming were worked out from the DNA. The sample table holds more than 70,000 clones, of which under 85% were seen once. In total, the top ten clones hold around 2.1% of the sample.

Comment on this clone: No cognate antigen has been identified for it. No much larger clonotype is one base removed from it; base qualities were not supplied.

The cohort was made up of several hundred healthy bone marrow donors. At the time of sampling, all cohort members were nominally healthy, though unrecorded immune exposures were likely present. The donor was CMV seronegative and belonged to the group of 352 seronegative cohort members. Each donor provided a peripheral blood sample, and peripheral blood mononuclear cells were used for TCR beta sequencing. The Qiagen DNeasy Blood Extraction Kit was used to extract genomic DNA from the blood cell samples. Sequencing used PBMCs. This TCR was sampled from a boy between 10 and 17 years old in good health and CMV-seronegative. The sequence joins TRBV18 to TRBJ1-5; 9 bases in the junction line up with TRBD1. The CDR3 sequence is CASSAQGADQPQHF. The nucleotide sequence reads as follows: TGTGCCAGCTCAGCACAGGGGGCCGATCAGCCCCAGCATTTT.